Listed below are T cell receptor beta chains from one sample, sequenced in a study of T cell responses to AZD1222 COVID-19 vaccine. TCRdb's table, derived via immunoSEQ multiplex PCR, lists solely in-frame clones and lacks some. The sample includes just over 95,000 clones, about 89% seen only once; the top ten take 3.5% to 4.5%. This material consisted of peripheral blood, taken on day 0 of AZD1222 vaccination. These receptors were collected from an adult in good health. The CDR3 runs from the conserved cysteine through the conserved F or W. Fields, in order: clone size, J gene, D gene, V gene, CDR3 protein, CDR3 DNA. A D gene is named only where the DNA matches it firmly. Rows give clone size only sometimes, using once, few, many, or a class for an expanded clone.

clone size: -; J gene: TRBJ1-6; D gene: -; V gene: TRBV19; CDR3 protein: CASSITGSSYNSPLHF; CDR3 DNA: TGTGCCAGTAGTATTACAGGGAGCTCCTATAATTCACCCCTCCACTTT
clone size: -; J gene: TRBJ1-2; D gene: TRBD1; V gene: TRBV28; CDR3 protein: CASSLYTTGDYGYTF; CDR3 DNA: TGTGCCAGCAGTTTATACACAACAGGGGACTATGGCTACACCTTC
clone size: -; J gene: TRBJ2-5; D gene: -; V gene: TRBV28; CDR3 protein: CASSLTGETQYF; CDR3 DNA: TGTGCCAGCAGTTTAACTGGAGAGACCCAGTACTTC
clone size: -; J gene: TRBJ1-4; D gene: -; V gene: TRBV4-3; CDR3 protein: CASSQTVRDPNEKLFF; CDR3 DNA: TGCGCCAGCAGCCAAACGGTCCGGGACCCTAATGAAAAACTGTTTTTT
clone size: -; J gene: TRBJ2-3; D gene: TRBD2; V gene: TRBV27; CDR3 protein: CASSPGLARHTQYF; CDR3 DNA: TGTGCCAGCAGTCCGGGACTAGCGAGGCATACGCAGTATTTT
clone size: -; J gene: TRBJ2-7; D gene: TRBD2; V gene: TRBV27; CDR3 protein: CASHSGGPFYEQYF; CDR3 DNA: TGTGCCAGCCACAGCGGGGGGCCATTCTACGAGCAGTACTTC
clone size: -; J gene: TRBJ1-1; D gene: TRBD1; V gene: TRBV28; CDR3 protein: CASSGTATGQTEAFF; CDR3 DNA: TGTGCCAGCAGTGGGACGGCGACAGGGCAGACTGAAGCTTTCTTT
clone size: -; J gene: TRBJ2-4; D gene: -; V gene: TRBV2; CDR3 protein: CASTKDSRLFQYF; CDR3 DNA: TGTGCCAGCACTAAGGACAGTAGGCTCTTTCAGTACTTC
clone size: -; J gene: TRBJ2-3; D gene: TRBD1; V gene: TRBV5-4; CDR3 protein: CASSFPGQVRSTQYF; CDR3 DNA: TGTGCCAGCAGCTTCCCGGGACAGGTTAGGAGTACGCAGTATTTT
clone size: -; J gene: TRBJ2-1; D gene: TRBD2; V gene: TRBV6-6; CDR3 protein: CASSPRIRTSGGNNEQFF; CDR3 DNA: TGTGCCAGCAGTCCCCGGATTAGGACTAGCGGGGGCAACAATGAGCAGTTCTTC
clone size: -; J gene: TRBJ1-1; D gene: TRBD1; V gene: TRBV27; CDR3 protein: CASSSGGATLNTEAFF; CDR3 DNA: TGTGCCAGCAGTTCAGGGGGGGCGACTTTGAACACTGAAGCTTTCTTT
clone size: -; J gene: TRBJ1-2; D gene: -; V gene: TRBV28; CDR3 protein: CASSTVTYNYGYTF; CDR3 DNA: TGTGCCAGCAGCACGGTGACATACAACTATGGCTACACCTTC
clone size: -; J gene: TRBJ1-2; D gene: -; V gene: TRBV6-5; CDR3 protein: CASREGGLRGYTF; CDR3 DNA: TGTGCCAGCAGGGAGGGCGGTCTTCGAGGCTACACCTTC
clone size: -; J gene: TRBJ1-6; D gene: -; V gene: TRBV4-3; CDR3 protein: CASSQEGGFNSPLHF; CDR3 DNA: TGCGCCAGCAGCCAAGAGGGGGGATTCAATTCACCCCTCCACTTT
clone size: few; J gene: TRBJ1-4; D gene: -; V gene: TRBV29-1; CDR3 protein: CSVVGWQGHEKLFF; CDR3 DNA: TGCAGCGTTGTAGGCTGGCAGGGGCATGAAAAACTGTTTTTT
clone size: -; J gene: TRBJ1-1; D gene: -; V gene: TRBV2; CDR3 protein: CASSEMGTGRGTEAFF; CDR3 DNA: TGTGCCAGCAGTGAAATGGGAACAGGGAGGGGCACTGAAGCTTTCTTT
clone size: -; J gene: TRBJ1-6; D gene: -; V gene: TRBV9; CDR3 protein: CASSANLDSPLHF; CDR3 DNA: TGTGCCAGCAGCGCCAACTTAGATTCACCCCTCCACTTT
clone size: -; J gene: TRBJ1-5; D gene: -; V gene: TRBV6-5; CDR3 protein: CASSLDNNQPQHF; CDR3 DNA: TGTGCCAGCAGCTTGGACAACAATCAGCCCCAGCATTTT
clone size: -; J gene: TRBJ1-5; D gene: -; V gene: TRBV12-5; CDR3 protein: CASGSSDRQPQHF; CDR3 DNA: TGTGCTAGTGGTTCCTCAGATAGGCAGCCCCAGCATTTT
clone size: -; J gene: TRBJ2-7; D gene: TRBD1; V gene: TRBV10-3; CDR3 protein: CAISESPGQGSYEQYF; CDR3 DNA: TGTGCCATCAGTGAGTCGCCGGGACAGGGGTCGTACGAGCAGTACTTC
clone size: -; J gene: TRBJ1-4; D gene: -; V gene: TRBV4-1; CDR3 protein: CASSQDREGGGVEKLFF; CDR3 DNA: TGCGCCAGCAGCCAAGATAGGGAGGGAGGGGGTGTAGAAAAACTGTTTTTT
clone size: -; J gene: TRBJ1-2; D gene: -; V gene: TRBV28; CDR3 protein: CASRGPANYGYTF; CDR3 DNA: TGTGCCAGCAGAGGGCCCGCTAACTATGGCTACACCTTC
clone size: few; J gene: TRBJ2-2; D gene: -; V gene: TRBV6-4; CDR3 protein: CASSDSGASNTGELFF; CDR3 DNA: TGTGCCAGCAGTGACTCAGGGGCTTCGAACACCGGGGAGCTGTTTTTT
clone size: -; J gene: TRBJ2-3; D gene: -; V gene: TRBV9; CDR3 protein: CASSRETDTQYF; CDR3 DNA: TGTGCCAGCAGCCGTGAAACAGATACGCAGTATTTT
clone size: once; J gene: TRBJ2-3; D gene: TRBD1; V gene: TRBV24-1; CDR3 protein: CATSDSGQGTDTQYF; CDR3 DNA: TGTGCCACCAGTGATTCTGGACAGGGCACAGATACGCAGTATTTT
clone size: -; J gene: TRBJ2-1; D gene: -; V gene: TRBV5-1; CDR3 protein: CASSLRGEDSYNEQFF; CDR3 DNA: TGCGCCAGCAGCCTTAGGGGGGAGGACTCCTACAATGAGCAGTTCTTC
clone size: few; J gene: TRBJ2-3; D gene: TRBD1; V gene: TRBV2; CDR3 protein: CASSEAGTGTTDTQYF; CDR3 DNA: TGTGCCAGCAGTGAAGCGGGGACAGGGACCACAGATACGCAGTATTTT
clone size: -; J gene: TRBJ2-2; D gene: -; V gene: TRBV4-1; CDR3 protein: CASSPIGPGELFF; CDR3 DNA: TGCGCCAGCAGCCCGATAGGTCCCGGGGAGCTGTTTTTT
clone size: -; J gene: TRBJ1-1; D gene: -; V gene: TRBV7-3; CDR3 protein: CASSFKGDTEAFF; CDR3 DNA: TGTGCCAGCAGCTTTAAGGGGGACACTGAAGCTTTCTTT
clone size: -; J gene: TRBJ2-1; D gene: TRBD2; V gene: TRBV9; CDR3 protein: CASSPTSGGDREQFF; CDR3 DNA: TGTGCCAGCAGCCCGACTAGCGGGGGGGATCGTGAGCAGTTCTTC
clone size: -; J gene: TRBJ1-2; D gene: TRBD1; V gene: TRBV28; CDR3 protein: CASSLLDREDGYTF; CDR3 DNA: TGTGCCAGCAGTTTATTAGACAGGGAGGATGGCTACACCTTC